These 8 T cell receptor beta chains were all obtained from the same sample, sequenced in a study of cytomegalovirus exposure and HLA in healthy donors. Vbeta (60) and Jbeta (13) primers were used in the PCR. Only in-frame clones appear in the TCRdb table, and some are missing; sequencing was by immunoSEQ multiplex PCR. The table has about 200,000 clones, 87% seen once. The sequenced sample was PBMCs. The receptors derive from a boy under 10 years old in good health and CMV-seronegative.

This chain links TRBV2 with TRBJ2-1; possibly TRBD2 for D (5 bases). The CDR3 is 16 residues long. CDR1 and CDR2 from the germline V gene are SNHLY and FYNNEI. V lost 2 bases and J 6 bases, leaving 17 bases between the germline ends. This CDR3 is CASSENRAAAVNEQFF. Written as DNA, the CDR3 is TGTGCCAGCAGTGAAAATCGAGCGGCAGCCGTCAATGAGCAGTTCTTC.

CDR3 amino acids: CASSLPGSASNQPQHF. CDR3 in DNA: TGTGCCAGCAGCCTGCCAGGTTCTGCTAGCAATCAGCCCCAGCATTTT. V and J are TRBV28 and TRBJ1-5, with D uncertain. The CDR3 totals 16 residues. V was shortened by 6 bases and J by 0 bases, with 15 bases between the two germline ends. Germline V gives CDR1 MDHEN, CDR2 SYDVKM.

This chain links TRBV5-1 with TRBJ1-3, with D unresolved. Germline CDR1 and CDR2: SGHRS and YFSETQ. Deletions cut 0 bases from V and 0 bases from J, with 7 bases between. The length of the CDR3 is 15 residues. CDR3: CASSLVGVSGNTIYF. CDR3 DNA: TGCGCCAGCAGCTTGGTTGGAGTCTCTGGAAACACCATATATTTT.

This clone has more than one count but fewer than ten. The chain employs TRBV7-9 and TRBJ2-7, with no clear D. Germline CDR1 SEHNR, CDR2 FQNEAQ (reference sequence). There are 13 residues in the CDR3. V was cut by 5 bases and J by 3 bases, with 11 bases left in between. CDR3 in DNA: TGTGCCAGCAGCCCACTGGGCAGCTACGAGCAGTACTTC. Residues: CASSPLGSYEQYF.

The gene calls are TRBV15 and TRBJ2-7; 8 bases agree with TRBD1. This CDR3 region has 14 residues. V lost 2 bases and J lost 0; bases outside the gene matches: 0. In germline, CDR1 is LNHNV, CDR2 YYDKDF (reference sequence). CDR3 amino acids: CATSRQGASYEQYF. The CDR3 nucleotides read TGTGCCACCAGCAGACAGGGGGCCTCCTACGAGCAGTACTTC.

The chain links TRBV5-6 to TRBJ2-7; D gene uncertain. Trimming removed 3 bases from V and 2 bases from J, with 9 bases in between. The germline CDR1 and CDR2 sequences are SGHDT and YYEEEE. The CDR3 spans 13 residues. CDR3 sequence (DNA): TGTGCCAGCAGCTCCGGAGCACCCTACGAGCAGTACTTC. Translated: CASSSGAPYEQYF. Filled out from reference TRBV5-6 and TRBJ2-7, the complete variable domain reads DAGVTQSPTHLIKTRGQQVTLRCSPKSGHDTVSWYQQALGQGPQFIFQYYEEEERQRGNFPDRFSGHQFPNYSSELNVNALLLGDSALYLCASSSGAPYEQYFGPGTRLTVT.

The gene calls are TRBV29-1 and TRBJ2-1; TRBD2 aligns across 12 bases. The CDR3 length is 15 residues. V trimming: 5 bases; J trimming: 8 bases; junction bases outside the gene matches: 10. CDR1 is SQVTM, CDR2 ANQGSEA, per germline. CDR3 protein: CSVLPGLAGRDEQFF. The CDR3 DNA reads as TGCAGCGTTCTTCCAGGACTAGCGGGAAGGGATGAGCAGTTCTTC.

The chain employs TRBV9 and TRBJ2-2, with D tentatively TRBD2 (5 bases). V shed 2 bases and J shed 8 bases, with 13 bases lying between them. The CDR3 is made up of 14 amino acids. Germline lookup yields CDR1 SGDLS and CDR2 YYNGEE. CDR3 protein: CASSVGGPSGELFF. The CDR3 bases are TGTGCCAGCAGCGTCGGAGGACCCAGTGGGGAGCTGTTTTTT.